Each of the 21 T cell receptor beta chains below was sequenced from the same sample in a study of T-cell reconstitution after alpha-beta-depleted transplantation in children. Unique molecular identifiers were incorporated when the TCRbeta library was constructed. MiXCR, applied by TCRdb to the PCR reads, yields one record per CDR3 protein. The table shows 170,000 or so distinct CDR3 sequences, with 6% to 7% occurring only once. The source was PBMCs from the stem cell graft donor, collected from the stem cell graft. These receptors came from a human donor who donated a stem cell graft to a child with Wiskott-Aldrich syndrome.

This clonotype was detected ten times or more. The chain combines TRBV20-1 with TRBJ1-1, with a weak D call TRBD1 (6 bases). This CDR3 region has 15 residues. V was clipped by 2 bases and J by 4 bases, with 17 bases between them. Germline assignment: CDR1 DFQATT and CDR2 SNEGSKA (reference sequence). Written as DNA, the CDR3 is TGCAGTGCTAGAACTAGAGGGGGGCGACTCACTGAAGCTTTCTTT. Translated: CSARTRGGRLTEAFF.

This clonotype has ten or more counts. The chain couples TRBV20-1 to TRBJ1-2, with a weak D call TRBD1 (6 bases). V was shortened by 6 bases and J by 7 bases, with 15 bases between the two germline ends. The CDR3 runs 12 residues. In germline, CDR1 is DFQATT, CDR2 SNEGSKA (reference sequence). The CDR3 DNA reads TGCAGTGCCCCGAGGGGGGGACTTGGCTACACCTTC. Residues: CSAPRGGLGYTF.

This clonotype appeared many times. This sequence joins TRBV20-1 and TRBJ2-7; D ambiguous. Trimming cost V 5 bases and J 5 bases, with 13 bases left between them. Germline V lookup: CDR1 DFQATT, CDR2 SNEGSKA (reference sequence). This CDR3 has 12 amino acids. CDR3 DNA: TGCAGTGCTGGATTAACTATCAACGAGCAGTACTTC. It encodes CSAGLTINEQYF.

There are many counts of this clonotype. The chain links TRBV12-3 or TRBV12-4 to TRBJ1-6; 8 bases map to TRBD1. The V gene end was trimmed by 6 bases and the J gene end by 7 bases; junction bases not matched to a gene: 14. This CDR3 is 17 amino acids long. In nucleotides, the CDR3 is TGTGCCAGCAGGCTTAGTCGGACAGGGAGTCGGAATTCACCCCTCCACTTT. Translating it yields CASRLSRTGSRNSPLHF.

The V call is TRBV19, the J call TRBJ2-1; 10 nucleotides match TRBD2. The CDR3 has 16 residues. J lost 4 bases, V lost 3 bases, and 6 bases had no gene match. Germline V lookup: CDR1 LNHDA, CDR2 SQIVND (reference sequence). The CDR3 spells CASSILQAGGYNEQFF. The CDR3 coding sequence is TGTGCCAGTAGTATCCTACAAGCGGGAGGGTACAATGAGCAGTTCTTC.

This clonotype was observed at least ten times. The V gene is TRBV28, the J gene TRBJ1-3, with D perhaps matching TRBD1 (5 bases). The V gene's germline CDR1 is MDHEN and CDR2 SYDVKM. The length of the CDR3 is 15 residues. The V end was cut by 6 bases, the J end by 5 bases, with 17 bases between. CDR3 sequence: CASRGGDLGRNTIYF. The DNA of the CDR3 is TGTGCCAGCAGGGGGGGGGATCTGGGACGAAACACCATATATTTT.

This clonotype was observed at least ten times. The genes are TRBV5-1 and TRBJ2-1; D may be TRBD2 (6 bases). This CDR3 contains 18 residues. The ends were cut back, 0 bases at V and 1 base at J, with 17 bases in the middle. Germline CDR1 and CDR2: SGHRS and YFSETQ. The CDR3 region has the DNA TGCGCCAGCAGCTTGGGAGGCGGGACCGTACCTTCCTACAATGAGCAGTTCTTC. It specifies CASSLGGGTVPSYNEQFF.

This clonotype was recorded at least ten times. The gene calls are TRBV5-5 and TRBJ2-7; D is possibly TRBD2 (5 bases). The CDR3 runs 15 residues. The ends were cut back, 3 bases at V and 5 bases at J, with 18 bases in the middle. CDR1 is SGHKS and CDR2 is YYEKEE in the germline V gene (reference sequence). The CDR3 DNA reads as TGTGCCAGCAGCTCTTCATATACTAGACGGAACGAGCAGTACTTC. Its protein is CASSSSYTRRNEQYF.

In its sample, this clonotype was seen many times. The chain has TRBV5-1 and TRBJ2-2, with TRBD1 matching over 8 bases. Looked up from germline, CDR1 is SGHRS and CDR2 is YFSETQ. CDR3 size: 15 residues. With 2 bases clipped from V and 7 bases from J, the junction kept 7 bases outside the gene matches. The DNA of the CDR3 is TGCGCCAGCAGCTTCATCCAGGGGGCGGACGGGGAGCTGTTTTTT. Protein: CASSFIQGADGELFF.

The genes are TRBV5-4 and TRBJ2-2, with 8 nucleotides matching TRBD1. Trimming took 0 bases from V and 0 from J; bases not matched to a gene: 1. This CDR3 comprises 16 residues. Germline CDR1 is SGHNT and CDR2 is YYREEE (reference sequence). The CDR3 loop is CASSLEGQANTGELFF. The CDR3 DNA is TGTGCCAGCAGCTTGGAGGGACAGGCGAACACCGGGGAGCTGTTTTTT.

This clonotype was detected a few times. The V and J genes are TRBV2 and TRBJ1-6; TRBD1 matches at 8 bases. This CDR3 has 13 amino acids. CDR1 and CDR2 (germline): SNHLY, FYNNEI. The trim removed 6 bases at V and 6 bases at J, leaving 1 base unmatched. The CDR3 DNA reads TGTGCCAGCAGCGGACAGGGTAATTCACCCCTCCACTTT. Protein sequence: CASSGQGNSPLHF.

This clonotype showed up just a few times. The chain combines TRBV3-1 with TRBJ2-2; D might be TRBD2 (5 bases). The length of the CDR3 is 15 residues. From germline, CDR1 is LGHDT and CDR2 YNNKEL (reference sequence). Trimming took 1 base from V and 2 from J, leaving 8 bases between them. The CDR3 DNA reads TGTGCCAGCAGCCAAGCTCGGACTAACACCGGGGAGCTGTTTTTT. The encoded protein is CASSQARTNTGELFF.

In its sample, this clonotype was seen a few times. The chain joins TRBV5-1 to TRBJ1-4, with a weak D call TRBD1 (5 bases). This CDR3 spans 13 amino acids. V was trimmed by 2 bases and J by 7 bases, leaving 9 bases between them. Germline lookup yields CDR1 SGHRS and CDR2 YFSETQ. CDR3 bases: TGCGCCAGCAGCTTTGGGGCGGGTGAAAAACTGTTTTTT. Its protein is CASSFGAGEKLFF.

This clonotype appeared many times. The chain is built from TRBV11-1 and TRBJ2-3, with D perhaps TRBD1 or TRBD2 (6 bases each). Germline V CDR1 and CDR2: SGHAT, FQDESV (reference sequence). Trimming took off 2 bases at V and 1 base at J, with 19 bases between the two ends. There are 18 residues in the CDR3. CDR3 protein: CASSLRSSGADGTDTQYF. The DNA of the CDR3 is TGTGCCAGCAGCTTAAGATCCTCGGGGGCTGATGGCACAGATACGCAGTATTTT. The variable domain in full, completed from reference TRBV11-1 and TRBJ2-3, reads EAEVAQSPRYKITEKSQAVAFWCDPISGHATLYWYRQILGQGPELLVQFQDESVVDDSQLPKDRFSAERLKGVDSTLKIQPAELGDSAMYLCASSLRSSGADGTDTQYFGPGTRLTVL.

This clonotype was seen only a few times. The V and J genes are TRBV6-1 and TRBJ1-4; D gene uncertain. Per the germline V gene, CDR1 is MNHNS and CDR2 is SASEGT. Trimming took off 7 bases at V and 4 bases at J, with 16 bases between the two ends. There are 15 residues in the CDR3. Here the CDR3 DNA reads TGTGCCAGCACCCGGGGATGGGAAGTTAATGAAAAACTGTTTTTT. As protein: CASTRGWEVNEKLFF.

The chain carries TRBV6-1 and TRBJ2-7; 7 nucleotides line up with TRBD2. This CDR3 comprises 14 residues. Trimming at V came to 9 bases and at J to 3 bases, leaving 11 bases not matched to a gene. The germline V gene encodes CDR1 MNHNS and CDR2 SASEGT. The CDR3 sequence: CASPLAQTFYEQYF. CDR3 nucleotides: TGTGCCAGTCCACTAGCGCAGACCTTCTACGAGCAGTACTTC.

This clonotype was seen many times. V and J are TRBV20-1 and TRBJ1-1; D remains ambiguous. The germline V and J ends were trimmed by 0 bases and 0 bases, with 8 bases remaining between them. From germline, CDR1 is DFQATT and CDR2 SNEGSKA (reference sequence). This CDR3 is 14 amino acids long. The CDR3 region is CSAREAAMNTEAFF. The CDR3 nucleotides read TGCAGTGCTAGAGAGGCGGCCATGAACACTGAAGCTTTCTTT.

The sample holds many counts of this clonotype. The gene calls are TRBV6-2 or TRBV6-3 and TRBJ2-1, with 9 bases fitting TRBD1. V shed 4 bases, J shed 12 bases, and the junction held 4 bases outside the gene matches. In germline, CDR1 is MNHEY, CDR2 SVGEGT. This CDR3 spans 12 amino acids. CDR3 in amino acids: CASSSPGQGQFF. Written as DNA, the CDR3 is TGTGCCAGCAGTTCGCCGGGACAGGGGCAGTTCTTC.

This clonotype turned up a few times. The chain links TRBV18 to TRBJ1-2, with D possibly TRBD1 on 5 matching bases. Per germline, CDR1 KGHSH and CDR2 LQKENI. The CDR3 contains 14 residues. Trimming cost V 2 bases and J 4 bases, with 11 bases left between them. CDR3 DNA sequence: TGTGCCAGCTCACCAGCAGGGATGGGCTATGGCTACACCTTC. The encoded protein is CASSPAGMGYGYTF.

The gene calls are TRBV29-1 and TRBJ2-7; D possibly uses TRBD1 or TRBD2 (5 bases each). Between the trimmed V and J ends, which lost 2 bases and 1 base, there was a span of 6 bases. Germline CDR1 SQVTM, CDR2 ANQGSEA. The CDR3 is made up of 12 amino acids. The CDR3 sequence: CSVEWGSYEQYF. The CDR3 DNA sequence: TGCAGCGTTGAATGGGGGTCCTACGAGCAGTACTTC.

This clonotype occurred many times. V gene TRBV6-5 combines with J gene TRBJ1-2; maybe TRBD1 (5 bases). The germline V gene has CDR1 MNHEY and CDR2 SVGAGI. The CDR3 is made up of 15 amino acids. V dropped 4 bases and J dropped 8 bases, with 20 bases sitting between them. CDR3 sequence reads: CASSSLGLGPEGYTF. The CDR3 nucleotides are TGTGCCAGCAGTTCCCTCGGTTTGGGGCCGGAGGGCTACACCTTC.